What follows is one T cell receptor (beta chain) and its context. The data derive from a study of Ad26.COV2.S vaccination and SARS-CoV-2 variants. Treatment: roughly 20 received Ad26.COV2.S at low or high dose, single or two shots; about 5 received placebo; per-sample allocation not given. Sampling happened 63 days after the first vaccine or placebo injection. Spike of the Wuhan-strain SARS-CoV-2 was expressed by an Ad26 vector, which formed the vaccine. The method was immunoSEQ multiplex PCR; TCRdb's version includes in-frame clones alone and lacks a portion of them. Among 290,000 or so clones, roughly 86% were seen once, and the ten largest hold about 3.1%. With 5 bases clipped from V and 7 bases from J, the junction kept 4 bases outside the gene matches. The CDR3 runs to 13 residues. The germline V gene encodes CDR1 MDHEN and CDR2 SYDVKM.

Sequences were derived from peripheral blood, sampled in a trial of Ad26.COV2.S vaccine versus placebo. The chain couples TRBV28 to TRBJ1-2; 10 bases are shared with TRBD1. The clonotype originates from a person between 18 and 65 years old who received the Ad26.COV2.S COVID-19 vaccine or a placebo. The CDR3 here is CASSRQGAVGYTF. The CDR3 bases are TGTGCCAGCAGTCGACAGGGGGCGGTTGGCTACACCTTC.